A selection of T cell receptor beta chains follows, all from one sample in a study of regulatory T cells in long-lasting Graves disease. One entry per CDR3 protein results from TCRdb running MiXCR on the multiplex PCR reads. This sample has 200,000 to 250,000 distinct CDR3 sequences, with roughly 20% found just once. This same sample was also taken into another study, of T cells in Graves' hyperthyroidism and ophthalmopathy.

This sample comprised peripheral blood mononuclear cells (PBMCs), obtained at new diagnosis, from a patient treated with antithyroid drugs. The receptors here all came from a woman aged 25 to 39 with Graves disease. Both conserved end residues are part of each CDR3. D genes are given only for firm matches. Part of the rows lack a size; the others show once, few, many or a class for expanded clones.

TGTGCCATCAAGGGGGCGCCCGGGGCCAACGTCCTGACTTTC	CAIKGAPGANVLTF	TRBJ2-6	TRBD1	many	TRBV10-3
TGTGCCAGCAGTCCAAGGAAGGGGGGATCTGGGGCCAACGTCCTGACTTTC	CASSPRKGGSGANVLTF	TRBJ2-6	NA	many	TRBV2
TGTGCCAGCAGCCTGACCCTGACAGGGACCTATGGCTACACCTTC	CASSLTLTGTYGYTF	TRBJ1-2	TRBD1	NA	TRBV7-8
TGTGCCAGCAGTGGGGGACTAGCGGGCGCCTACGAGCAGTACTTC	CASSGGLAGAYEQYF	TRBJ2-7	TRBD2	many	TRBV6-1
TGTGCCAGCAGTCCCCACTTTGGGGCGGGGGGACATTCTGAGACCCAGTACTTC	CASSPHFGAGGHSETQYF	TRBJ2-5	TRBD2	many	TRBV28
TGTGCCAGCAGTTTATCCGGGACAGGGTTTCACTATGGCTACACCTTC	CASSLSGTGFHYGYTF	TRBJ1-2	TRBD1	many	TRBV28
TGTGCCAGCAGCTTAGTAAGGAGGAATACGCAGTATTTT	CASSLVRRNTQYF	TRBJ2-3	NA	few	TRBV11-2
TGTGCCAGCAGTGCCGACGATAATGGAAACACCATATATTTT	CASSADDNGNTIYF	TRBJ1-3	NA	many	TRBV2
TGCAGTGCTAAACATGCGGGAGGGAGCAGATCCATTGAGACCCAGTACTTC	CSAKHAGGSRSIETQYF	TRBJ2-5	TRBD2	many	TRBV20-1
TGCAGTGCTAGAGAACCTAGGTGGACTAGCGGGAGCTACGAGCAGTACTTC	CSAREPRWTSGSYEQYF	TRBJ2-7	TRBD2	many	TRBV20-1
TGTGCCAGCAGCCAAGTAGGACGGAAGGGCGGTGAGCAGTTCTTC	CASSQVGRKGGEQFF	TRBJ2-1	NA	NA	TRBV3-1
TGTGCCAGCAGTTTAACGGGGGCATGGGAAAAACTGTTTTTT	CASSLTGAWEKLFF	TRBJ1-4	NA	many	TRBV28
TGCGCCAGCAGCTTGGATGGTAACAGGGTACAGGCGGGCACCTCCTACAATGAGCAGTTCTTC	CASSLDGNRVQAGTSYNEQFF	TRBJ2-1	NA	many	TRBV5-1
TGTGCCAGCAGCCCGGTCAACTACGAGCAGTACTTC	CASSPVNYEQYF	TRBJ2-7	NA	many	TRBV12-3/TRBV12-4
TGTGCCAGCGCACGGACAGGGGGTACCTACGAGCAGTACTTC	CASARTGGTYEQYF	TRBJ2-7	TRBD1	NA	TRBV5-4
TGTGCCTCGGTTATCTCAGGGCTAGGGAACACTGAAGCTTTCTTT	CASVISGLGNTEAFF	TRBJ1-1	NA	many	TRBV13
TGTGCCAGCAGCGTAGGCCAGTATCAGCCCCAGCATTTT	CASSVGQYQPQHF	TRBJ1-5	NA	many	TRBV9
TGTGCCAGCAGAATCAGCGGGATCACGTTATATGGCTACACCTTC	CASRISGITLYGYTF	TRBJ1-2	NA	many	TRBV2
TGTGCCAGCAGCAGGACAGGCAGTAATGAAAAACTGTTTTTT	CASSRTGSNEKLFF	TRBJ1-4	TRBD1	many	TRBV11-2
TGTGCCAGCAGTGCCGCGGACGGAATGAGCTATGGCTACACCTTC	CASSAADGMSYGYTF	TRBJ1-2	NA	many	TRBV6-1
TGTGCCAGCAGTACCCTTAATAGCGGGAGCTCCTACAATGAGCAGTTCTTC	CASSTLNSGSSYNEQFF	TRBJ2-1	TRBD2	once	TRBV27
TGTGCCAGCAGTGAGCCAGCGGGAGGGCCGCGGGAAAACATTCAGTACTTC	CASSEPAGGPRENIQYF	TRBJ2-4	TRBD2	many	TRBV2
TGTGCCAGCAGATTGGGACAGGGTGGGGGTGGCTACACCTTC	CASRLGQGGGGYTF	TRBJ1-2	TRBD1	NA	TRBV12-3/TRBV12-4
TGTGCTAGTGGCCCCGACAGTCCCGGATCACCCCTCCACTTT	CASGPDSPGSPLHF	TRBJ1-6	NA	few	TRBV12-5
TGTGCCAGCAGTTTTGTGGGGAACACCCACGAGCAGTACTTC	CASSFVGNTHEQYF	TRBJ2-7	NA	NA	TRBV28
TGTGCCAGCAGTGTACGTGGCGGAAGCTCCTACAATGAGCAGTTCTTC	CASSVRGGSSYNEQFF	TRBJ2-1	NA	many	TRBV2
TGTGCCAGCTCACCAGTCCAGGCGGGGAGCGAGCAGTACTTC	CASSPVQAGSEQYF	TRBJ2-7	NA	few	TRBV18
TGTGCCAGCTCACAACCGGGACCCGGAGGCGCTGAAGCTTTCTTT	CASSQPGPGGAEAFF	TRBJ1-1	NA	many	TRBV18
TGTGCCAGCAGTTTAGACAACCGTATTAGCGGAAACACCATATATTTT	CASSLDNRISGNTIYF	TRBJ1-3	NA	few	TRBV28
TGTGCCAGTAGACGGCTCGGGGTGGACACTGAAGCTTTCTTT	CASRRLGVDTEAFF	TRBJ1-1	NA	many	TRBV19
TGTGCCATCAGTGAGTCGGGACAGGGGAATAGCAATCAGCCCCAGCATTTT	CAISESGQGNSNQPQHF	TRBJ1-5	TRBD1	many	TRBV10-3
TGTGCCAGTACTCCCCAAGACAGGAGTTACTATGGCTACACCTTC	CASTPQDRSYYGYTF	TRBJ1-2	NA	many	TRBV19
TGTGCCAGCAGCCGGGCCTGGATGAATTCACCCCTCCACTTT	CASSRAWMNSPLHF	TRBJ1-6	NA	NA	TRBV28
TGTGCCAGCAGTTCGCGTCCGGGGGTGAACACTGAAGCTTTCTTT	CASSSRPGVNTEAFF	TRBJ1-1	NA	once	TRBV28
TGTGCCAGCAGACAGGGGGACGGTGGGGGAAACACTGAAGCTTTCTTT	CASRQGDGGGNTEAFF	TRBJ1-1	TRBD1	NA	TRBV3-1
TGCAGTGCTAGTACACTGCCGGGACTCACAGATACGCAGTATTTT	CSASTLPGLTDTQYF	TRBJ2-3	NA	many	TRBV20-1
TGTGCCAGCAGCGACAAGGGACCGTTCTTCTCCTACGAGCAGTACTTC	CASSDKGPFFSYEQYF	TRBJ2-7	NA	medium-sized	TRBV2
TGTGCCGCCCGGGACAGCACGAACACCGGGGAGCTGTTTTTT	CAARDSTNTGELFF	TRBJ2-2	TRBD1	many	TRBV10-3
TGTGCCAGCAGCCCCTCCTACGGGGGGACCCAGTACTTC	CASSPSYGGTQYF	TRBJ2-5	NA	many	TRBV3-1
TGTGCCAGCAGTAATCAGCGGCGCGTCTTT	CASSNQRRVF	TRBJ1-1	NA	once	TRBV28
TGTGCCAGCAGTTCTTTCGGGCAGGGGGCCCGCTCAGATACGCAGTATTTT	CASSSFGQGARSDTQYF	TRBJ2-3	TRBD1	many	TRBV12-3/TRBV12-4
TGTGCCAGTAGTATAGGGGGGAGCAATCAGCCCCAGCATTTT	CASSIGGSNQPQHF	TRBJ1-5	NA	few	TRBV19
TGTGCCAGTAGTCCTACAGGGAAACGAAACACTGAAGCTTTCTTT	CASSPTGKRNTEAFF	TRBJ1-1	NA	NA	TRBV19
TGTGCCAGCAGCGTTGACAGTTACTATGGCTACACCTTC	CASSVDSYYGYTF	TRBJ1-2	NA	many	TRBV9
TGCAGTGCTAGAAGGGGCGGGGACAGGGGAAACTATGGCTACACCTTC	CSARRGGDRGNYGYTF	TRBJ1-2	TRBD1	few	TRBV20-1
TGTGCCAGCAGCGTCACGGACAGGGGACGTGGCTACACCTTC	CASSVTDRGRGYTF	TRBJ1-2	TRBD1	many	TRBV9
TGTGCCACCAGCAGGGCCGACATAGAAGAGACCCAGTACTTC	CATSRADIEETQYF	TRBJ2-5	NA	many	TRBV15
TGTGCCAGCAGCTTAGGCCTTAGGGGAGGAGAGACCCAGTACTTC	CASSLGLRGGETQYF	TRBJ2-5	NA	many	TRBV13
TGTGCCATCTCAGCTCGTAATGACAAACTGTTTTTT	CAISARNDKLFF	TRBJ1-4	NA	many	TRBV10-3
TGTGCCAGCAGCTTCTACAGGGGAGGGAATGAGCAGTTCTTC	CASSFYRGGNEQFF	TRBJ2-1	NA	NA	TRBV11-2
TGTGCCAGCCGGGGGAGCGGGTCCTCTGGGGCCAACGTCCTGACTTTC	CASRGSGSSGANVLTF	TRBJ2-6	NA	many	TRBV7-9
TGTGCCAGCAGGGGGACAGCCTCAGACAAGCAGTACTTC	CASRGTASDKQYF	TRBJ2-7	TRBD1	NA	TRBV6-1
TGTGCCAGTCAAGGGCTCGGGGCCAACGTCCTGACTTTC	CASQGLGANVLTF	TRBJ2-6	NA	NA	TRBV27
TGCGCCAGCAGCTTGAGCGGGGGTACCTACGAGCAGTACTTC	CASSLSGGTYEQYF	TRBJ2-7	TRBD2	many	TRBV5-1
TGCAGTGCTAGAGATTATCAGGGGAGCTACAATGAGCAGTTCTTC	CSARDYQGSYNEQFF	TRBJ2-1	NA	many	TRBV20-1
TGTGCCAGCAGTACGACAGGGTATCAGCCCCAGCATTTT	CASSTTGYQPQHF	TRBJ1-5	TRBD1	many	TRBV6-2/TRBV6-3
TGTGCCAGCAGTAGACAGGGGTACTCCTACGAGCAGTACTTC	CASSRQGYSYEQYF	TRBJ2-7	TRBD1	many	TRBV27